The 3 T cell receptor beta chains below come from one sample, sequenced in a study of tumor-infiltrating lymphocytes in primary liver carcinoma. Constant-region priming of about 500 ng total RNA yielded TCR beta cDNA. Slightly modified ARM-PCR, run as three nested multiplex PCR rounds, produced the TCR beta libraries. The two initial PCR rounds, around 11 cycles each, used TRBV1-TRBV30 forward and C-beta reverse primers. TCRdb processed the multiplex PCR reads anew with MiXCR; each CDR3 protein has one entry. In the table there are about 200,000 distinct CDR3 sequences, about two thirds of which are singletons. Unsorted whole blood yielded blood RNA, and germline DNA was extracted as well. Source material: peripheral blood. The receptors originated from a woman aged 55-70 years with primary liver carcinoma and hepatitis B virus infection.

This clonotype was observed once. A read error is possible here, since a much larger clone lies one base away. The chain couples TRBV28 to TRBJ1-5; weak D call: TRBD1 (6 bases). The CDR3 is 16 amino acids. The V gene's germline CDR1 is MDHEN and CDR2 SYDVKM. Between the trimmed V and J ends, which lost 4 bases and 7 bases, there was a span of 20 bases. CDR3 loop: CASSSELQGYGQPQHF. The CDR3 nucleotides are TGTGCCAGCAGTTCTGAACTGCAGGGGTACGGGCAGCCCCAGCATTTT.

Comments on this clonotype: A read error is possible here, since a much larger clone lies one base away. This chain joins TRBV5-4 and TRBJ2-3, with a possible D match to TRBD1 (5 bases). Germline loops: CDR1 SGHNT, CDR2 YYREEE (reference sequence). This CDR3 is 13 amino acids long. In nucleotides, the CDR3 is TGTGCCAGCAGCTTTTTAGTAACAGGTACGCAGTATTTT. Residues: CASSFLVTGTQYF.

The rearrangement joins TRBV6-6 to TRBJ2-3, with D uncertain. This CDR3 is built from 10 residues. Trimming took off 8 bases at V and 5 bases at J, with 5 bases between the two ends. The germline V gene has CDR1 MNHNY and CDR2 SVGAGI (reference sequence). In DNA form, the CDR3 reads TGTGCCAGCGTTATAGATACGCAGTATTTT. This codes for CASVIDTQYF.